This T cell receptor (beta chain) appears in the sequencing data of a study of blood T cell repertoires in COVID-19. Study at large: The analysed material was cDNA or gDNA that came from T cells, B-cell-depleted T cells, or PBMCs.

How the authors handled the data: Scientists estimated how many nucleated cells there were by amplifying reference gene primers. Profiled with immunoSEQ multiplex PCR; TCRdb holds only in-frame clones, not every one. The DNA was the basis for D and trimming; V, J and clone size are from that table. Here the sample spans fewer than 30,000 clones, 84% being singletons. Germline V gene lookup returns CDR1 ENHRY and CDR2 SYGVKD. The length of the CDR3 is 14 residues. V shed 6 bases and J 6 bases; nucleotides not matched to a gene: 5. Sequencing used peripheral blood. The chain employs TRBV10-3 and TRBJ2-2; 9 bases line up with TRBD1. The TCR comes from a man in his 70s with active COVID-19. The CDR3: CAIRPGQGAGELFF. CDR3 nucleotide sequence: TGTGCCATCAGGCCGGGACAGGGTGCCGGGGAGCTGTTTTTT.